A selection of T cell receptor beta chains follows, all from one sample in a study of identical twins. MiXCR, run by TCRdb on the 5' RACE reads, gives a single entry per CDR3 protein. The top ten clones hold 0.8% to 1% of a sample with about 500,000 distinct CDR3 sequences, 13% to 15% of them seen once. In addition, the sample was reused for a study of yellow fever vaccine responses in identical twins.

The source material was CD4+ T cells sorted from blood. These receptors all stem from a woman under 30 in good health. Both conserved end residues are part of each CDR3. Fields, in order: V gene, CDR3 length, CDR3 protein.

V gene: TRBV6-2/TRBV6-3
CDR3 length: 13
CDR3 protein: CASRPVNTGELFF

V gene: TRBV5-1
CDR3 length: 13
CDR3 protein: CASNGGSTDTQYF

V gene: TRBV12-3/TRBV12-4
CDR3 length: 14
CDR3 protein: CASSPSPVQETQYF

V gene: TRBV7-9
CDR3 length: 16
CDR3 protein: CASSPAWTGDTGELFF

V gene: TRBV4-3
CDR3 length: 18
CDR3 protein: CASSPRLAGMTSTDTQYF

V gene: TRBV6-2/TRBV6-3
CDR3 length: 13
CDR3 protein: CASSYLRGDEQYF

V gene: TRBV2
CDR3 length: 15
CDR3 protein: CASRGPTKNTGELFF

V gene: TRBV5-6
CDR3 length: 17
CDR3 protein: CASSSGLAGGPYNEQFF

V gene: TRBV7-2
CDR3 length: 17
CDR3 protein: CASSLAPTRANTGELFF

V gene: TRBV2
CDR3 length: 15
CDR3 protein: CASSEHRVIEDTQYF

V gene: TRBV4-1
CDR3 length: 17
CDR3 protein: CASSQEGQGSGANVLTF

V gene: TRBV3-1
CDR3 length: 15
CDR3 protein: CASSQDVGGTDTQYF

V gene: TRBV3-1
CDR3 length: 12
CDR3 protein: CASSHTKETQYF

V gene: TRBV7-7
CDR3 length: 15
CDR3 protein: CASSRTGTAQETQYF

V gene: TRBV5-1
CDR3 length: 14
CDR3 protein: CASSGTSWTGELFF

V gene: TRBV12-3/TRBV12-4
CDR3 length: 11
CDR3 protein: CASSLGYIQYF

V gene: TRBV14
CDR3 length: 16
CDR3 protein: CASSQRTGFNTGELFF

V gene: TRBV9
CDR3 length: 13
CDR3 protein: CASRLGGAGELFF

V gene: TRBV24-1
CDR3 length: 15
CDR3 protein: CATSDATGPGQPQHF

V gene: TRBV7-2
CDR3 length: 18
CDR3 protein: CASSFAGTSGAWGDTQYF

V gene: TRBV18
CDR3 length: 16
CDR3 protein: CASSFGAKTSSYEQYF

V gene: TRBV20-1
CDR3 length: 17
CDR3 protein: CSARDHGTSGPYNEQFF

V gene: TRBV3-1
CDR3 length: 19
CDR3 protein: CASSQGGEDRESSYNEQFF

V gene: TRBV9
CDR3 length: 15
CDR3 protein: CASSVLAKGMNEQFF

V gene: TRBV18
CDR3 length: 18
CDR3 protein: CASSPRGANYEANYGYTF

V gene: TRBV20-1
CDR3 length: 16
CDR3 protein: CSARGTASSKNTEAFF

V gene: TRBV21-1
CDR3 length: 15
CDR3 protein: CASSKGGPGSTEAFF

V gene: TRBV10-2
CDR3 length: 17
CDR3 protein: CASSVASGRKNSYEQYF